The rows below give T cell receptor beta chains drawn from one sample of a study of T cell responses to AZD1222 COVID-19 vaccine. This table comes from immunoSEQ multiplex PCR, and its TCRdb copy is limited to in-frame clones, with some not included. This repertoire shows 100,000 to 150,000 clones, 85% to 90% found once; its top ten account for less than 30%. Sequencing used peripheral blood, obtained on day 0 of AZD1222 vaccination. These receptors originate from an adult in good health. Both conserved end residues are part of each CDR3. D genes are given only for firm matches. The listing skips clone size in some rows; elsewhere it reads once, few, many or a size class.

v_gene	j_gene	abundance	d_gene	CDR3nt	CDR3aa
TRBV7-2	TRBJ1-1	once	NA	TGTGCCAGCAGGACGACAGAGAACACTGAAGCTTTCTTT	CASRTTENTEAFF
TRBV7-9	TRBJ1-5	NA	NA	TGTGCCAGCAGCTTACAGGGAAATAGCAATCAGCCCCAGCATTTT	CASSLQGNSNQPQHF
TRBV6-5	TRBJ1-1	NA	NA	TGTGCCAGCAGGAGGAACCTTGAAGCTTTCTTT	CASRRNLEAFF
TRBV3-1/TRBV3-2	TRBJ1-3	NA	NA	TGTGCCAGCACTAAAAATATGGCGGCGAGGAACACCATATATTTT	CASTKNMAARNTIYF
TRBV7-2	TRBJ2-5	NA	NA	TGTGCCAGCAGCTTTTTGGAGACCCAGTACTTC	CASSFLETQYF
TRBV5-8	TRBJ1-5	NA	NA	TGTGCCAGCAGCTCCCAGGGGAATCAGCCCCAGCATTTT	CASSSQGNQPQHF
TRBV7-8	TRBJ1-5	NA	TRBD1	TGTGCCAGCAGCATACAGGGGGTAGGGCGTTCAGGCCAGCCCCAGCATTTT	CASSIQGVGRSGQPQHF
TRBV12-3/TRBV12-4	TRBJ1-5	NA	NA	TGTGCCAGCACCTTGGGGGGTATCACCCAGCATTTT	CASTLGGITQHF
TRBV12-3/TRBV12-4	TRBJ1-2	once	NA	TGTGCCAGCAGTTCTAACGGGATCTATGGCTACACCTTC	CASSSNGIYGYTF
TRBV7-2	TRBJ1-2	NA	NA	TGTGCCAGCAGCTTAGTCGAAGGGAGGGCCTATGGCTACACCTTC	CASSLVEGRAYGYTF
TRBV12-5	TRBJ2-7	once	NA	TGTGCTAGTGTCCCTTCGATGGGCTACGAGCAGTACTTC	CASVPSMGYEQYF
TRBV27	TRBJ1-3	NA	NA	TGTGCCAGCAGTTCTGGACTGAGCTCTGGAAACACCATATATTTT	CASSSGLSSGNTIYF
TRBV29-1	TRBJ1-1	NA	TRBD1	TGCAGCGCCCGGGACAGGGGTAACACTGAAGCTTTCTTT	CSARDRGNTEAFF
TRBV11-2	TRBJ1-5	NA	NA	TGTGCCAGCAGCCTGACCACGGGACCCCAGCATTTT	CASSLTTGPQHF
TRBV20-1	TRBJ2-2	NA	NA	TGCAGTGCTTGGAGGGGCGGGGAGCTGTTTTTT	CSAWRGGELFF
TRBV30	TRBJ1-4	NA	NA	TGTGCCTGGACGCGGAACTTACCAGAAAAACTGTTTTTT	CAWTRNLPEKLFF
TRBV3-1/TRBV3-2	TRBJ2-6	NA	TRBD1	TGTGCCAGCAGCCAAGTTCTCAGGGGGCGCATTGAGGGGGCCAACGTCCTGACTTTC	CASSQVLRGRIEGANVLTF
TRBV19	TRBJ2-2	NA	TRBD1	TGTGCCAGTACCTTCCGAGCCGGGACAGGGTCCCGAACCGGGGAGCTGTTTTTT	CASTFRAGTGSRTGELFF
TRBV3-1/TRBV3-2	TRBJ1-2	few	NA	TGTGCCAGCAGCCAAGAAAGGGGGGTAGGTGGCTACACCTTC	CASSQERGVGGYTF
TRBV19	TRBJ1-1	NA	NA	TGTGCCAGTAGTACGGTGCGGGGGGCTACGAACACTGAAGCTTTCTTT	CASSTVRGATNTEAFF
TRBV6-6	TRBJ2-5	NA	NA	TGTGCCAGCAGCAGGGGCTTGGGGACCCAGTACTTC	CASSRGLGTQYF
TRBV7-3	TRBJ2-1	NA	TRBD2	TGTGCCAGCAGCTTAACTAGCGGGAGTTCCCATGAGCAGTTCTTC	CASSLTSGSSHEQFF
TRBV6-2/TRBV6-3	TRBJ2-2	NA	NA	TGTGCCAGCAGCCTACAGGGTGTGGGCACCGGGGAGCTGTTTTTT	CASSLQGVGTGELFF
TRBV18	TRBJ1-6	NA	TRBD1	TGTGCCAGCTCACTAGGAGGGACAGATAATTCACCCCTCCACTTT	CASSLGGTDNSPLHF
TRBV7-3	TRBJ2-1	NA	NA	TGTGCCAGCAGCTTGCAGGGTCCCTACAATGAGCAGTTCTTC	CASSLQGPYNEQFF
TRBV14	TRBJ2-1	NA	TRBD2	TGTGCCAGCAGCCAATTAGCGGGGAACAATGAGCAGTTCTTC	CASSQLAGNNEQFF
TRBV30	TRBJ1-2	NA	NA	TGTGCCTGGAGTGTAGGGGCCCGCGGACGGATTAACTATGGCTACACCTTC	CAWSVGARGRINYGYTF
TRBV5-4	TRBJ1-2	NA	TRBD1	TGTGCCAGCAGCTTGGGTGGTCTCCAGGGGGTAACTAACTATGGCTACACCTTC	CASSLGGLQGVTNYGYTF
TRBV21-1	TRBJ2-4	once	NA	TGTGCCAGCAGCGAGCGGACAGTTTTTGCTCTAGCCAAAAACATTCAGTACTTC	CASSERTVFALAKNIQYF
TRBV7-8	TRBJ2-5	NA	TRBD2	TGTGCCAGCAGCCACAGCGGGGGGCGGGGAGAGACCCAGTACTTC	CASSHSGGRGETQYF
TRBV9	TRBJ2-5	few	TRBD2	TGTGCCAGCAGCGTTGGCGGACTAGAGGGAGAGACCCAGTACTTC	CASSVGGLEGETQYF
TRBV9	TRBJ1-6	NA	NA	TGTGCCAGCAGCTTCGGGACAACTTATAATTCACCCCTCCACTTT	CASSFGTTYNSPLHF
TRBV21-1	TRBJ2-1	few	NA	TGTGCCAGCAGCAAAGCGGCCAGGGTGATAGTCAATGAGCAGTTCTTC	CASSKAARVIVNEQFF
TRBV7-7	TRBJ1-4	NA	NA	TGTGCTAGCAGCTCCACCCGGGGAGAAAAACTGTTTTTT	CASSSTRGEKLFF
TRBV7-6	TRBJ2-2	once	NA	TGTGCCAGCAGCTTAGGCGAGAACACCGGGGAGCTGTTTTTT	CASSLGENTGELFF
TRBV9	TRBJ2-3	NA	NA	TGTGCCAGCAACTCGGGACTCCTCACAGATACGCAGTATTTT	CASNSGLLTDTQYF
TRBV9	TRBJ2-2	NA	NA	TGTGCCAGCAACCGGGCATCGAACACCGGGGAGCTGTTTTTT	CASNRASNTGELFF
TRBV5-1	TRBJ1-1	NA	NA	TGCGCCAGCAGCGGGGGGGAAAGGACTGAAGCTTTCTTT	CASSGGERTEAFF
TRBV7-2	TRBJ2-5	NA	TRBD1	TGTGCCAGCAGCCAGGGGGACCAAGGGCCAGGGGAGACCCAGTACTTC	CASSQGDQGPGETQYF
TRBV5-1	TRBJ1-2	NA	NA	TGCGCCAGCAGCTTGGCAGAATCCGTCCATGGCTACACCTTC	CASSLAESVHGYTF
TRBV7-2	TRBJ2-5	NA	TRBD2	TGTGCCAGCAGCTTATTAGTAGCGGGGGATTTAGAGACCCAGTACTTC	CASSLLVAGDLETQYF
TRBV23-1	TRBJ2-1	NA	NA	TGCGCCAGCAGTCAATCCGTGTGGTTGAGCTCCTACAATGAGCAGTTCTTC	CASSQSVWLSSYNEQFF
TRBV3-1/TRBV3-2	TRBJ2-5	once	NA	TGTGCCAGCAGCCAAGATGCTGAGACCCAGTACTTC	CASSQDAETQYF
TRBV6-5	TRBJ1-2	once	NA	TGTGCCAGCAGTTACTTCCCCCAGGGCATACCCTATGGCTACACCTTC	CASSYFPQGIPYGYTF
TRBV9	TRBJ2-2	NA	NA	TGTGCCAGCAGCCCCCGGATAGGAGCGCTAACCGGGGAGCTGTTTTTT	CASSPRIGALTGELFF
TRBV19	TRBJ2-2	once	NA	TGTGCCAGTAGTAGGGACTCGTACACCGGGGAGCTGTTTTTT	CASSRDSYTGELFF
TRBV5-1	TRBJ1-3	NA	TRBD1	TGCGCCAGCAGCACACAGGGGACTGGAAACACCATATATTTT	CASSTQGTGNTIYF
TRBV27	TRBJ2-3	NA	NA	TGTGCCAGCAGCCCTAGGGGGCGCGGGAACACAGATACGCAGTATTTT	CASSPRGRGNTDTQYF
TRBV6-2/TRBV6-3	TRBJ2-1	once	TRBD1	TGTGCCAGCAGCCGACAGGGTGGCTACAATGAGCAGTTCTTC	CASSRQGGYNEQFF
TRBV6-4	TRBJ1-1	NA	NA	TGTGCCAGCAGTGACGGGGGTTCCACTGAAGCTTTCTTT	CASSDGGSTEAFF
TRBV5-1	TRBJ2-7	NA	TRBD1	TGCGCCAGCAAAGGACAGGGAGGTATGGTACGCGAGCAGTACTTC	CASKGQGGMVREQYF
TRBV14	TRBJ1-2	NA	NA	TGTGCCAGCAGCCCGCAGTTAACTGATGGCTACACCTTC	CASSPQLTDGYTF
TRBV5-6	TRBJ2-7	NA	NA	TGTGCCACCATCACCTACGAGCAGTACTTC	CATITYEQYF
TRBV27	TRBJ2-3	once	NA	TGTGCCAGCGGGGGATCGGGGACGGCTCAGTATTTT	CASGGSGTAQYF
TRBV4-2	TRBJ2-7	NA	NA	TGTGCCAGCAGCCAAGATAGAAGTGACGAGCAGTACTTC	CASSQDRSDEQYF
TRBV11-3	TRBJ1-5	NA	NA	TGTGCCAGCAGCTTATGTCGGTGTAGGGGGAAAGGCAATCAGCCCCAGCATTTT	CASSLCRCRGKGNQPQHF